A single T cell receptor beta chain is shown here with its context. The antigen is undetermined. The CDR3 length is 16 residues. Germline V gene lookup returns CDR1 MNHEY and CDR2 SMNVEV (reference sequence). Germline trimming cut 5 bases from V and 4 bases from J; bases unmatched to any gene: 13. The protocol was immunoSEQ multiplex PCR, while the TCRdb copy is restricted to in-frame clones and leaves out a portion. The sample lists roughly 150,000 clones; approximately 87% were seen once. This sample was included in a study of cytomegalovirus exposure and HLA in healthy donors. Study-wide results and caveats: The classifier, whose performance was assessed in both the original and validation cohorts, reportedly diagnosed cytomegalovirus status with high specificity and sensitivity.

The sample comprised PBMCs. The V and J genes are TRBV27 and TRBJ2-7; 8 bases fit TRBD1. This clonotype was obtained from a woman in her twenties or thirties in good health and CMV-seronegative. The CDR3 loop is CASSPFSGGPIYEQYF. For the CDR3, the DNA is TGTGCCAGCAGTCCCTTTTCAGGGGGCCCGATTTACGAGCAGTACTTC.